The 17 T cell receptor beta chains presented below share a single source sample, sequenced in a study of blood T cell repertoires in COVID-19. Clones were read by immunoSEQ multiplex PCR, and TCRdb kept only the in-frame ones, dropping some. The data contain 330,000 or so clones, approximately 86% of them singletons. Sequenced input: peripheral blood. Every receptor here comes from a young man with COVID-19, enrolled during active disease.

This clone was seen only once. The chain links TRBV12-3 or TRBV12-4 to TRBJ2-6; weak D call: TRBD2 (5 bases). The CDR3 spans 13 residues. Trimming shortened V by 8 bases and J by 1 base, and 6 bases separated the two germline ends. This CDR3 reads CASGGSGANVLTF. For the CDR3, the DNA is TGTGCCAGCGGCGGGTCTGGGGCCAACGTCCTGACTTTC.

The chain joins TRBV28 to TRBJ1-1; TRBD1 might be the D (6 bases). From germline, CDR1 is MDHEN and CDR2 SYDVKM. The CDR3 has 15 residues. Trimming removed 4 bases from V and 5 bases from J, with 17 bases in between. CDR3 region: CASSSQRGRGTEAFF. The CDR3 DNA follows: TGTGCCAGCAGTTCACAACGCGGGAGGGGGACTGAAGCTTTCTTT. Filled out from reference TRBV28 and TRBJ1-1, the complete variable domain reads DVKVTQSSRYLVKRTGEKVFLECVQDMDHENMFWYRQDPGLGLRLIYFSYDVKMKEKGDIPEGYSVSREKKERFSLILESASTNQTSMYLCASSSQRGRGTEAFFGQGTRLTVV.

This chain connects TRBV7-9 to TRBJ1-1, with a weak D call TRBD1 (5 bases). In germline, CDR1 is SEHNR, CDR2 FQNEAQ (reference sequence). V gave up 5 bases and J gave up 3 bases, with 13 bases separating them. The CDR3 is 14 residues long. CDR3 sequence (DNA): TGTGCCAGCAGCCTACTTTCAGGGTACACTGAAGCTTTCTTT. It encodes CASSLLSGYTEAFF.

V and J are TRBV24-1 and TRBJ2-1; 11 nucleotides line up with TRBD1. There are 20 residues in the CDR3. Germline CDR1 reads KGHDR; CDR2 reads SFDVKD. Trimming removed 3 bases from V and 7 bases from J; junction bases left unmatched: 19. The CDR3 loop is CATSDDLFLLPDRGLNEQFF. CDR3 coding DNA: TGTGCCACCAGTGATGACCTTTTCCTTTTGCCGGACAGGGGGCTAAATGAGCAGTTCTTC.

This clone was seen just once. The CDR3 DNA reads TGTGCCAGCTCACCCCCCGGGACAGGACTAACCTACAATGAGCAGTTCTTC. Translation gives CASSPPGTGLTYNEQFF. The V gene is TRBV18, the J gene TRBJ2-1; TRBD1 matches 8 bases. CDR3 length equals 17 residues. Germline V lookup: CDR1 KGHSH, CDR2 LQKENI. The V and J ends lost 3 bases and 2 bases, in that order; junction bases with no gene match: 9.

The sample holds a few counts of this clone. The V gene is TRBV5-6, the J gene TRBJ1-4; 9 nucleotides line up with TRBD1. Germline trimming cut 0 bases from V and 4 bases from J; bases unmatched to any gene: 4. Per germline, CDR1 SGHDT and CDR2 YYEEEE. The CDR3 runs to 16 residues. The DNA of the CDR3 is TGTGCCAGCAGCTTGGGCGGGACAGGGAGTAATGAAAAACTGTTTTTT. It encodes CASSLGGTGSNEKLFF.

V and J are TRBV24-1 and TRBJ2-3, with 8 bases lining up with TRBD1. The length of the CDR3 is 16 residues. Germline V gene sequence: CDR1 KGHDR, CDR2 SFDVKD. Trimming at V came to 0 bases and at J to 6 bases, leaving 7 bases not matched to a gene. The CDR3 loop reads CATSDLSQGAGDTQYF. CDR3 nucleotides: TGTGCCACCAGTGATTTGTCGCAGGGGGCTGGGGATACGCAGTATTTT.

The CDR3 bases are TGTGCCAGCAGTGTACAGGGGGCAAGGACTGAAGCTTTCTTT. It codes for CASSVQGARTEAFF. The chain has TRBV3-1 (or the pseudogene TRBV3-2) and TRBJ1-1, with 9 bases that match TRBD1. V gave up 6 bases and J gave up 5 bases; unmatched junction bases: 7. From germline, CDR1 is LGHDT and CDR2 YNNKEL (reference sequence). The CDR3 is 14 residues long.

The rearrangement joins TRBV19 to TRBJ1-5, with 8 positions matching TRBD1. Germline-derived CDR1 and CDR2 are LNHDA and SQIVND (reference sequence). Trimming at V came to 2 bases and at J to 3 bases, leaving 12 bases not matched to a gene. The CDR3 spans 18 residues. In nucleotides, the CDR3 is TGTGCCAGTAGTATACGAAGGACAGGGAACCCCTTCAATCAGCCCCAGCATTTT. It specifies CASSIRRTGNPFNQPQHF.

The V call is TRBV11-3, the J call TRBJ2-3; unclear D gene. This CDR3 contains 13 residues. The V gene lost 4 bases and the J gene lost 1 base, with 6 bases spanning the gap. From germline, CDR1 is SGHNT and CDR2 YENEEA. The CDR3 is CASSSGRTDTQYF. The CDR3 region has the DNA TGTGCCAGCAGCTCGGGTCGCACAGATACGCAGTATTTT. Complete variable domain (other parts from reference TRBV11-3 and TRBJ2-3): EAGVVQSPRYKIIEKKQPVAFWCNPISGHNTLYWYLQNLGQGPELLIRYENEEAVDDSQLPKDRFSAERLKGVDSTLKIQPAELGDSAVYLCASSSGRTDTQYFGPGTRLTVL.

The chain carries TRBV6-6 and TRBJ1-3, with TRBD1 identical over 7 bases. The CDR3 covers 15 residues. Germline values: CDR1 MNHNY, CDR2 SVGAGI (reference sequence). Germline trimming cut 6 bases from V and 0 bases from J; bases unmatched to any gene: 5. The CDR3 bases are TGTGCCAGCAGCTCCCGGGACAGCTCTGGAAACACCATATATTTT. Amino acid sequence: CASSSRDSSGNTIYF.

The V gene is TRBV9, the J gene TRBJ2-7; 9 nucleotides agree with TRBD1. From germline, CDR1 is SGDLS and CDR2 YYNGEE. The CDR3 extends over 18 amino acids. J was trimmed by 2 bases and V by 3 bases; bases with no gene match: 15. The CDR3, as DNA: TGTGCCAGCAGCGAGGGGCTCCCCCGGGACAGGGTCCCCTACGAGCAGTACTTC. Its protein product is CASSEGLPRDRVPYEQYF.

The chain couples TRBV27 to TRBJ2-5; TRBD2 might be the D (6 bases). The V end lost 5 bases, the J end lost 5 bases, and 15 bases lay between the germline ends. The CDR3 covers 14 residues. Germline V gene lookup returns CDR1 MNHEY and CDR2 SMNVEV (reference sequence). The CDR3 loop reads CASSQSGPDETQYF. DNA of the CDR3: TGTGCCAGCAGTCAGAGCGGGCCGGATGAGACCCAGTACTTC.

This clone was counted a few times. V usage is TRBV9 and J usage is TRBJ2-7; 10 bases are a match to TRBD1. The germline V gene has CDR1 SGDLS and CDR2 YYNGEE. The CDR3 extends over 15 amino acids. J lost 7 bases, V lost 4 bases, and 11 bases had no gene match. The CDR3 protein is CASSPRTGGRLEQYF. CDR3 coding DNA: TGTGCCAGCAGCCCCAGGACAGGGGGAAGATTGGAGCAGTACTTC. Together with reference TRBV9 and TRBJ2-7, the CDR3 gives the full variable domain: DSGVTQTPKHLITATGQRVTLRCSPRSGDLSVYWYQQSLDQGLQFLIQYYNGEERAKGNILERFSAQQFPDLHSELNLSSLELGDSALYFCASSPRTGGRLEQYFGPGTRLTVT.

V usage is TRBV10-3 and J usage is TRBJ2-7; 8 bases align to TRBD1. The CDR3 runs 15 residues. Per the germline V gene, CDR1 is ENHRY and CDR2 is SYGVKD. With V trimmed by 7 bases and J by 3 bases, 11 bases remained unmatched. The DNA for the CDR3 is TGTGCCATCAACTCGGACAGGGCTTTCCTCTACGAGCAGTACTTC. This encodes CAINSDRAFLYEQYF.

The chain has TRBV3-1 (or the pseudogene TRBV3-2) and TRBJ2-3; D is perhaps TRBD2 (6 bases). CDR1 is LGHDT, CDR2 YNNKEL, per germline (reference sequence). V was clipped by 1 base and J by 0 bases, with 8 bases between them. CDR3 size: 15 residues. DNA for the CDR3: TGTGCCAGCAGCCAAGCGGGGGATAGCACAGATACGCAGTATTTT. Amino acids: CASSQAGDSTDTQYF.

The J gene is TRBJ1-2, the V gene TRBV10-3; D uncertain. V lost 5 bases, J lost 5 bases, and 9 bases lay in between. Per the germline V gene, CDR1 is ENHRY and CDR2 is SYGVKD. CDR3 length: 12 amino acids. The CDR3 bases are TGTGCCATCAGTCTTTCGCAGTATGGCTACACCTTC. Translated, it gives CAISLSQYGYTF.